A selection of T cell receptor beta chains follows, all from one sample in a study of radiation and T cells in renal cell carcinoma. Generated by immunoSEQ multiplex PCR, the TCRdb table keeps only in-frame clones and is missing some. Of about 130,000 clones listed, 80% to 90% were seen once; the top ten hold 1.5% to 2%. The material was blood, obtained from a patient whose treatment included radiotherapy and nephrectomy. All receptors derive from a woman aged 60 to 75 with renal cell carcinoma. Both conserved end residues are part of each CDR3. A D gene is named only where the DNA matches it firmly. The size field is filled for only some rows; it gives once, few, many or a size class.

v_call: TRBV5-6; j_call: TRBJ2-2; clone_size: .; d_call: TRBD2; cdr3_aa: CASSSTLAGGFTGELFF; cdr3_nt: TGTGCCAGCAGCTCAACTCTAGCGGGGGGTTTCACCGGGGAGCTGTTTTTT
v_call: TRBV11-2; j_call: TRBJ2-7; clone_size: .; d_call: TRBD1; cdr3_aa: CASSSVTGTDRYEQYF; cdr3_nt: TGTGCCAGCAGCTCCGTCACCGGGACAGACAGGTACGAGCAGTACTTC
v_call: TRBV28; j_call: TRBJ1-6; clone_size: .; d_call: TRBD1; cdr3_aa: CASSLGDSYYNSPLHF; cdr3_nt: TGTGCCAGCAGTTTAGGGGACAGCTACTATAATTCACCCCTCCACTTT
v_call: TRBV5-1; j_call: TRBJ1-2; clone_size: .; d_call: TRBD1; cdr3_aa: CASSLTPRTGGDYGYTF; cdr3_nt: TGCGCCAGCAGCTTGACCCCACGGACAGGGGGGGACTATGGCTACACCTTC
v_call: TRBV7-9; j_call: TRBJ2-3; clone_size: .; d_call: .; cdr3_aa: CASSLGSGGLSTDTQYF; cdr3_nt: TGTGCCAGCAGCTTAGGCAGTGGGGGGTTAAGCACAGATACGCAGTATTTT
v_call: TRBV2; j_call: TRBJ1-2; clone_size: .; d_call: .; cdr3_aa: CASSVASRGYTF; cdr3_nt: TGTGCCAGCAGTGTGGCCTCCCGCGGCTACACCTTC
v_call: TRBV7-9; j_call: TRBJ1-2; clone_size: .; d_call: TRBD1; cdr3_aa: CASRSHRQGGYTF; cdr3_nt: TGTGCCAGCAGATCTCATCGACAGGGAGGCTACACCTTC
v_call: TRBV14; j_call: TRBJ2-6; clone_size: .; d_call: TRBD2; cdr3_aa: CASSHRLAGASGANVLTF; cdr3_nt: TGTGCCAGCAGCCACCGACTAGCGGGCGCCTCTGGGGCCAACGTCCTGACTTTC
v_call: TRBV19; j_call: TRBJ2-5; clone_size: .; d_call: TRBD1; cdr3_aa: CASSARDRHQETQYF; cdr3_nt: TGTGCCAGTAGTGCCCGGGACAGGCACCAAGAGACCCAGTACTTC
v_call: TRBV18; j_call: TRBJ1-5; clone_size: .; d_call: .; cdr3_aa: CASSRTGRGTSNQPQHF; cdr3_nt: TGTGCCAGCTCGCGAACAGGGAGGGGGACTAGCAATCAGCCCCAGCATTTT
v_call: TRBV19; j_call: TRBJ1-2; clone_size: .; d_call: .; cdr3_aa: CASSIDASYGYTF; cdr3_nt: TGTGCCAGTAGTATAGATGCCAGCTATGGCTACACCTTC
v_call: TRBV28; j_call: TRBJ2-1; clone_size: .; d_call: TRBD2; cdr3_aa: CASSLTLAGSYNEQFF; cdr3_nt: TGTGCCAGCAGTTTAACACTAGCGGGCTCCTACAATGAGCAGTTCTTC
v_call: TRBV19; j_call: TRBJ2-7; clone_size: .; d_call: TRBD2; cdr3_aa: CASSRGTSGSSEQYF; cdr3_nt: TGTGCCAGTAGTAGAGGGACTAGCGGGAGCTCCGAGCAGTACTTC
v_call: TRBV7-8; j_call: TRBJ2-3; clone_size: .; d_call: .; cdr3_aa: CATFGGGTDTQYF; cdr3_nt: TGTGCCACCTTCGGCGGCGGCACAGATACGCAGTATTTT
v_call: TRBV10-3; j_call: TRBJ2-7; clone_size: .; d_call: .; cdr3_aa: CAISEVVYEQYF; cdr3_nt: TGTGCCATCAGTGAGGTAGTATACGAGCAGTACTTC
v_call: TRBV27; j_call: TRBJ1-3; clone_size: .; d_call: TRBD1; cdr3_aa: CASSSIAITGTGGNTIYF; cdr3_nt: TGTGCCAGCAGTTCAATCGCAATTACCGGGACAGGTGGAAACACCATATATTTT
v_call: TRBV7-7; j_call: TRBJ2-5; clone_size: .; d_call: TRBD1; cdr3_aa: CASSLAGQGVPQETQYF; cdr3_nt: TGTGCTAGCAGCTTAGCTGGACAGGGGGTTCCGCAAGAGACCCAGTACTTC
v_call: TRBV7-8; j_call: TRBJ2-1; clone_size: .; d_call: TRBD2; cdr3_aa: CASSLPPSGRTEQFF; cdr3_nt: TGTGCCAGCAGCTTACCTCCTAGCGGGAGGACCGAGCAGTTCTTC
v_call: TRBV5-6; j_call: TRBJ2-1; clone_size: .; d_call: .; cdr3_aa: CASSLAGGEQFF; cdr3_nt: TGTGCCAGCAGCTTGGCTGGGGGTGAGCAGTTCTTC
v_call: TRBV27; j_call: TRBJ1-4; clone_size: .; d_call: .; cdr3_aa: CASSPGGRGEKLFF; cdr3_nt: TGTGCCAGCTCCCCGGGGGGCAGGGGAGAAAAACTGTTTTTT
v_call: TRBV5-1; j_call: TRBJ1-3; clone_size: .; d_call: .; cdr3_aa: CASSLTTLGNTIYF; cdr3_nt: TGCGCCAGCAGCTTGACGACACTTGGAAACACCATATATTTT
v_call: TRBV28; j_call: TRBJ1-2; clone_size: .; d_call: .; cdr3_aa: CASSLTGTSDGYTF; cdr3_nt: TGTGCCAGCAGTTTAACCGGAACCTCAGATGGCTACACCTTC
v_call: TRBV7-9; j_call: TRBJ2-2; clone_size: .; d_call: .; cdr3_aa: CASSLGPRGTGELFF; cdr3_nt: TGTGCCAGCAGCTTAGGCCCCCGGGGTACCGGGGAGCTGTTTTTT
v_call: TRBV5-1; j_call: TRBJ2-6; clone_size: .; d_call: TRBD1; cdr3_aa: CASSPQGAGANVLTF; cdr3_nt: TGCGCCAGCAGCCCACAGGGGGCCGGGGCCAACGTCCTGACTTTC
v_call: TRBV6-5; j_call: TRBJ2-3; clone_size: .; d_call: TRBD1; cdr3_aa: CASSYGQGNTDTQYF; cdr3_nt: TGTGCCAGCAGTTATGGACAGGGAAACACAGATACGCAGTATTTT
v_call: TRBV19; j_call: TRBJ2-7; clone_size: .; d_call: TRBD1; cdr3_aa: CASWGGQGDEQYF; cdr3_nt: TGTGCCAGCTGGGGGGGACAGGGCGACGAGCAGTACTTC
v_call: TRBV6-5; j_call: TRBJ2-5; clone_size: .; d_call: .; cdr3_aa: CASSFRAVQETQYF; cdr3_nt: TGTGCCAGCAGTTTCCGCGCGGTACAAGAGACCCAGTACTTC
v_call: TRBV19; j_call: TRBJ1-2; clone_size: .; d_call: .; cdr3_aa: CASSWSISPTARRPVGYTF; cdr3_nt: TGTGCCAGTAGCTGGTCGATTTCGCCGACAGCAAGGAGACCTGTTGGCTACACCTTC
v_call: TRBV7-2; j_call: TRBJ1-2; clone_size: .; d_call: .; cdr3_aa: CASSPEGEYNYGYTF; cdr3_nt: TGTGCCAGCAGCCCGGAGGGGGAATATAACTATGGCTACACCTTC
v_call: TRBV7-9; j_call: TRBJ1-4; clone_size: .; d_call: .; cdr3_aa: CASSPRDSNEKLFF; cdr3_nt: TGTGCCAGCAGCCCACGGGACTCTAATGAAAAACTGTTTTTT
v_call: TRBV6-1; j_call: TRBJ1-5; clone_size: .; d_call: .; cdr3_aa: CAVSNVLNQPQHF; cdr3_nt: TGTGCCGTCAGTAACGTCCTCAATCAGCCCCAGCATTTT
v_call: TRBV6-5; j_call: TRBJ2-2; clone_size: once; d_call: .; cdr3_aa: CASSYTTGKAGELFF; cdr3_nt: TGTGCCAGCAGTTACACCACAGGGAAGGCCGGGGAGCTGTTTTTT
v_call: TRBV5-1; j_call: TRBJ1-5; clone_size: .; d_call: TRBD1; cdr3_aa: CASSWGQARSGNQPQHF; cdr3_nt: TGCGCCAGCAGCTGGGGACAGGCCCGTTCGGGCAATCAGCCCCAGCATTTT
v_call: TRBV9; j_call: TRBJ1-6; clone_size: .; d_call: .; cdr3_aa: CASSVGTYNSPLHF; cdr3_nt: TGTGCCAGCAGCGTTGGTACCTATAATTCACCCCTCCACTTT
v_call: TRBV9; j_call: TRBJ1-2; clone_size: .; d_call: .; cdr3_aa: CASSGPLIREGYTF; cdr3_nt: TGTGCCAGCAGCGGACCGCTTATCAGGGAGGGCTACACCTTC
v_call: TRBV19; j_call: TRBJ1-5; clone_size: .; d_call: .; cdr3_aa: CASSIGTLDMTQHF; cdr3_nt: TGTGCCAGTAGTATCGGGACTCTCGACATGACCCAGCATTTT
v_call: TRBV29-1; j_call: TRBJ1-3; clone_size: .; d_call: .; cdr3_aa: CSVDTGVSGNTIYF; cdr3_nt: TGCAGCGTTGATACTGGGGTCAGTGGAAACACCATATATTTT
v_call: TRBV18; j_call: TRBJ1-1; clone_size: .; d_call: .; cdr3_aa: CASRGGGTEAFF; cdr3_nt: TGTGCCAGTCGAGGAGGCGGCACTGAAGCTTTCTTT
v_call: TRBV6-5; j_call: TRBJ1-1; clone_size: .; d_call: .; cdr3_aa: CASSSGRSWTEAFF; cdr3_nt: TGTGCCAGCAGTTCAGGACGTAGTTGGACTGAAGCTTTCTTT
v_call: TRBV6-6; j_call: TRBJ1-1; clone_size: once; d_call: TRBD1; cdr3_aa: CASSPRQGTEAFF; cdr3_nt: TGTGCCAGCAGCCCTCGACAGGGGACTGAAGCTTTCTTT
v_call: TRBV30; j_call: TRBJ1-3; clone_size: .; d_call: .; cdr3_aa: CAWSASPAVGNTIYF; cdr3_nt: TGTGCCTGGAGTGCCAGCCCGGCTGTGGGAAACACCATATATTTT
v_call: TRBV30; j_call: TRBJ2-1; clone_size: .; d_call: TRBD1; cdr3_aa: CAWSMTGYNEQFF; cdr3_nt: TGTGCCTGGAGCATGACAGGGTACAATGAGCAGTTCTTC
v_call: TRBV6-5; j_call: TRBJ1-4; clone_size: .; d_call: TRBD1; cdr3_aa: CASSWRGLSYDGKLFF; cdr3_nt: TGTGCCAGCAGTTGGAGGGGGCTATCCTATGACGGAAAACTGTTTTTT
v_call: TRBV27; j_call: TRBJ2-3; clone_size: .; d_call: TRBD2; cdr3_aa: CASSTSGSTDTQYF; cdr3_nt: TGTGCCAGCAGTACTAGCGGAAGCACAGATACGCAGTATTTT
v_call: TRBV5-1; j_call: TRBJ2-1; clone_size: .; d_call: .; cdr3_aa: CASSLATGANEQFF; cdr3_nt: TGCGCCAGCAGCTTGGCCACGGGGGCAAATGAGCAGTTCTTC
v_call: TRBV5-4; j_call: TRBJ2-7; clone_size: .; d_call: TRBD1; cdr3_aa: CASSSDRGDDEQYF; cdr3_nt: TGTGCCAGCAGCTCGGACAGGGGGGATGACGAGCAGTACTTC
v_call: TRBV6-5; j_call: TRBJ1-6; clone_size: .; d_call: TRBD1; cdr3_aa: CASTRDRGNSPLHF; cdr3_nt: TGTGCCAGCACCCGGGACAGGGGGAATTCACCCCTCCACTTT
v_call: TRBV6-5; j_call: TRBJ1-1; clone_size: .; d_call: TRBD1; cdr3_aa: CASSTRTGKNTEAFF; cdr3_nt: TGTGCCAGCAGTACTAGGACAGGTAAAAACACTGAAGCTTTCTTT
v_call: TRBV18; j_call: TRBJ1-4; clone_size: few; d_call: TRBD1; cdr3_aa: CASSPEGQGREKLFF; cdr3_nt: TGTGCCAGCTCACCGGAGGGACAGGGCAGGGAAAAACTGTTTTTT
v_call: TRBV5-4; j_call: TRBJ2-7; clone_size: .; d_call: TRBD1; cdr3_aa: CASSQGGGQGDREQYF; cdr3_nt: TGTGCCAGCAGCCAGGGTGGGGGACAGGGGGATAGAGAGCAGTACTTC
v_call: TRBV19; j_call: TRBJ1-4; clone_size: .; d_call: .; cdr3_aa: CASSMKATNEKLFF; cdr3_nt: TGTGCCAGTAGTATGAAAGCAACTAATGAAAAACTGTTTTTT
v_call: TRBV5-1; j_call: TRBJ1-2; clone_size: .; d_call: TRBD1; cdr3_aa: CASSFEGASGYTF; cdr3_nt: TGCGCCAGCAGCTTTGAGGGGGCGAGTGGCTACACCTTC
v_call: TRBV18; j_call: TRBJ2-5; clone_size: .; d_call: .; cdr3_aa: CASSPPNRAVKETQYF; cdr3_nt: TGTGCCAGCTCACCACCGAACAGGGCAGTTAAAGAGACCCAGTACTTC